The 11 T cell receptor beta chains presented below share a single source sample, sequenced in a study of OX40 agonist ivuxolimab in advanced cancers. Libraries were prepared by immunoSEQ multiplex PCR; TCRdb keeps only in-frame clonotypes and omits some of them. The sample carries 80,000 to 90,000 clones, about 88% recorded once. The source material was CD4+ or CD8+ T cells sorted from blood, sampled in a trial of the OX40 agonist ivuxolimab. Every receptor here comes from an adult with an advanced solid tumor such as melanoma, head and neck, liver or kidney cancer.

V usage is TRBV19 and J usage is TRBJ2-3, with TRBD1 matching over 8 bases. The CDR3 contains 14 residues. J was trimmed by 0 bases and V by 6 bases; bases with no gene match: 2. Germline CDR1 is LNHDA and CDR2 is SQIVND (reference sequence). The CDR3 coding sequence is TGTGCCAGTAGGGACAGGGCTAGCACAGATACGCAGTATTTT. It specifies CASRDRASTDTQYF.

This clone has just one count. The CDR3, as DNA: TGTGCCAGCAGCCCGATGGTTGGTCAGGGAGCTTTCTTT. Protein sequence: CASSPMVGQGAFF. The chain combines TRBV7-9 with TRBJ1-1, with D perhaps TRBD1 (5 bases). The V gene lost 5 bases and the J gene lost 10 bases, with 17 bases spanning the gap. This CDR3 spans 13 amino acids. Germline V CDR1 and CDR2: SEHNR, FQNEAQ (reference sequence). The full variable domain, in which reference TRBV7-9 and TRBJ1-1 provide the parts outside the CDR3, is DTGVSQNPRHKITKRGQNVTFRCDPISEHNRLYWYRQTLGQGPEFLTYFQNEAQLEKSRLLSDRFSAERPKGSFSTLEIQRTEQGDSAMYLCASSPMVGQGAFFGQGTRLTVV.

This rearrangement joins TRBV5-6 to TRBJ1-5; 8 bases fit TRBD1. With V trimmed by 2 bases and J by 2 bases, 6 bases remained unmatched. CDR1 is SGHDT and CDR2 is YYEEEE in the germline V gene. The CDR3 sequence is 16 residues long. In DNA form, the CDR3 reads TGTGCCAGCAGCTTCTGGACAGGGAATGGCAATCAGCCCCAGCATTTT. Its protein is CASSFWTGNGNQPQHF.

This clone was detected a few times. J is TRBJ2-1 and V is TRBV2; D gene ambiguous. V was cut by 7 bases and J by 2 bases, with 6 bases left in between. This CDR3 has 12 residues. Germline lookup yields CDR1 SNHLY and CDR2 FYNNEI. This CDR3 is CASKDPYNEQFF. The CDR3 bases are TGTGCCAGCAAAGACCCCTACAATGAGCAGTTCTTC.

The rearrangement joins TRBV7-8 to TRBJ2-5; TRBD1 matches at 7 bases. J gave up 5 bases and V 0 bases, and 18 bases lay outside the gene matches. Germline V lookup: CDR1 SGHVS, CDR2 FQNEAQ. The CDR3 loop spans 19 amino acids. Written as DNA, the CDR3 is TGTGCCAGCAGCTTAGCTACTTATTTACAGGGGTCCTCTGGCGAGACCCAGTACTTC. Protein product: CASSLATYLQGSSGETQYF.

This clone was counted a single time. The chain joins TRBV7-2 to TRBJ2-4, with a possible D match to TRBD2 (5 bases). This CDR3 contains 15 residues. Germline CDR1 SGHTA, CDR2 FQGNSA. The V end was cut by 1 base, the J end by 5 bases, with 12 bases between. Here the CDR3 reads CASSLVEGVENIQYF. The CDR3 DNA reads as TGTGCCAGCAGCTTAGTAGAGGGAGTCGAAAACATTCAGTACTTC.

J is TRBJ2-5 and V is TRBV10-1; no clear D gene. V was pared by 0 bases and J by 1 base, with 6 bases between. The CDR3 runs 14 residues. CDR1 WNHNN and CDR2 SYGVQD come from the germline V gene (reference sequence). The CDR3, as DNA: TGCGCCAGCAGTGAGTCGGCTAGCCAAGAGACCCAGTACTTC. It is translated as CASSESASQETQYF.

The CDR3 loop reads CAAGGDGPGNTIYF. CDR3 bases: TGTGCCGCGGGCGGGGACGGCCCTGGAAACACCATATATTTT. This rearrangement joins TRBV18 to TRBJ1-3, with D maybe TRBD1 (5 bases). This CDR3 comprises 14 residues. Germline values: CDR1 KGHSH, CDR2 LQKENI. V lost 11 bases and J lost 2, with 16 bases in between.

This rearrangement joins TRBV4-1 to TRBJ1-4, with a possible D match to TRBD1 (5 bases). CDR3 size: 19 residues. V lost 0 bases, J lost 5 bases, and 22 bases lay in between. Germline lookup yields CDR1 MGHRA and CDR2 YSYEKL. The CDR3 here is CASSQDMMGTVRGNEKLFF. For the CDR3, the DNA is TGCGCCAGCAGCCAAGATATGATGGGGACGGTCCGGGGGAATGAAAAACTGTTTTTT.

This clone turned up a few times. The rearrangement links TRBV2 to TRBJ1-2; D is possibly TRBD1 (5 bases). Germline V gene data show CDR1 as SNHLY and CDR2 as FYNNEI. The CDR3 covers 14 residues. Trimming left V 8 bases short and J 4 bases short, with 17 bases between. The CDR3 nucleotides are TGTGCCAGCCAAGTAACGGGGCAGTCCTATGGCTACACCTTC. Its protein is CASQVTGQSYGYTF.

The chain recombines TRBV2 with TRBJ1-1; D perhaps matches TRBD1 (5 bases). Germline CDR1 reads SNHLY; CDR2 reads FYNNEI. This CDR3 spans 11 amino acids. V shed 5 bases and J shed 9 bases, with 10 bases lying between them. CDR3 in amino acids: CASSLTAKAFF. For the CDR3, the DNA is TGTGCCAGCAGTCTGACAGCGAAAGCTTTCTTT.